A single sample gave rise to the 11 T cell receptor beta chains below, sequenced in a study of shared clonotypes between healthy human individuals. This table comes from immunoSEQ multiplex PCR, and its TCRdb copy is limited to in-frame clones, with some not included. This sample has about half a million clones; about 78% occur once, and the top ten carry around 13%. Sequencing was carried out using PBMCs. All receptors derive from a woman between 35 and 50 years old in good health. Some clones in this sample may be carry-over from other donors' samples.

This chain joins TRBV4-2 and TRBJ2-5, with TRBD2 matching 11 bases. The J call may be mistaken, given a closer DNA end match to TRBJ2-7. This CDR3 comprises 18 residues. Germline V gene sequence: CDR1 LGHNA, CDR2 YNFKEQ. CDR3 loop: CASSQEIWLAGGSYEQYF. The CDR3 coding sequence is TGTGCCAGCAGCCAAGAAATTTGGCTAGCGGGAGGCTCCTACGAGCAGTACTTC.

The chain combines TRBV6-5 with TRBJ2-7; no clear D gene. Trimming cost V 2 bases and J 7 bases, with 9 bases left between them. Germline CDR1 reads MNHEY; CDR2 reads SVGAGI. The CDR3 extends over 12 amino acids. In nucleotides, the CDR3 is TGTGCCAGCAGTTACACCCCGCGGGAGCAGTACTTC. Encoded protein: CASSYTPREQYF.

This clone appeared a few times. The sample carries other DNA sequences with the same CDR3. The genes are TRBV4-2 and TRBJ2-5; possible D gene TRBD2, 6 bases. The DNA matches TRBJ2-7 better at its end, which makes the J call doubtful. CDR3 length: 16 amino acids. Germline V gene data show CDR1 as LGHNA and CDR2 as YNFKEQ. The CDR3 DNA follows: TGTGCCAGCAGCCCGGGGATGCGGGACTCTTCCTACGAGCAGTACTTC. Encoded protein: CASSPGMRDSSYEQYF.

As concerns this clone: Other DNA sequences within the sample encode an identical CDR3. V usage is TRBV7-6 and J usage is TRBJ1-1; the D is unclear. CDR3 size: 13 residues. Germline V lookup: CDR1 SGHVS, CDR2 FNYEAQ. Trimming left V 1 base short and J 4 bases short, with 7 bases between. DNA of the CDR3: TGTGCCAGCAGCTTAGGCCAGCGCACTGAAGCTTTCTTT. This gives the protein CASSLGQRTEAFF.

This rearrangement joins TRBV5-4 to TRBJ2-2; possible D gene TRBD2, 5 bases. The germline gives CDR1 SGHNT, CDR2 YYREEE (reference sequence). The CDR3 totals 16 residues. The V and J ends lost 4 bases and 4 bases respectively, with 17 bases between them. Written as DNA, the CDR3 is TGTGCCAGCAGCGTGAACCGGGGAGCGATCACCGGGGAGCTGTTTTTT. Translation: CASSVNRGAITGELFF.

The chain employs TRBV28 and TRBJ2-7, with D tentatively TRBD1 (6 bases). The length of the CDR3 is 14 residues. The V gene's germline CDR1 is MDHEN and CDR2 SYDVKM. The germline V and J ends were trimmed by 2 bases and 3 bases, with 11 bases remaining between them. The CDR3 nucleotides are TGTGCCAGCAGTTTAGAAGAGGGGGTCTACGAGCAGTACTTC. This encodes CASSLEEGVYEQYF.

The rearrangement links TRBV5-1 to TRBJ2-7; perhaps TRBD2 as D (5 bases). CDR1 is SGHRS, CDR2 YFSETQ, per germline. Trimming cost V 2 bases and J 5 bases, with 17 bases left between them. The CDR3 is 15 amino acids. This CDR3 is CASSFSGNGDDEQYF. The CDR3 nucleotides read TGCGCCAGCAGCTTTTCGGGGAACGGCGACGACGAGCAGTACTTC.

The gene calls are TRBV7-2 and TRBJ1-4; TRBD1 aligns across 9 bases. The CDR3 contains 15 residues. Germline lookup yields CDR1 SGHTA and CDR2 FQGNSA. With 6 bases clipped from V and 8 bases from J, the junction kept 10 bases outside the gene matches. The CDR3 bases are TGTGCCAGCAGTATTACAGGGGGCGCAGGGGAAAAACTGTTTTTT. Protein product: CASSITGGAGEKLFF.

The chain joins TRBV9 to TRBJ2-1; 9 bases line up with TRBD1. The CDR3 spans 16 residues. V lost 4 bases and J lost 5; bases outside the gene matches: 10. Per the germline V gene, CDR1 is SGDLS and CDR2 is YYNGEE. The CDR3 spells CASSITGTGIHNEQFF. The CDR3 bases are TGTGCCAGCAGCATAACCGGGACAGGGATCCACAATGAGCAGTTCTTC.

This clone has only one observation. CDR3 amino acids: CASSQDRAGNTIYF. CDR3 nucleotide sequence: TGTGCCAGCAGCCAAGACAGGGCTGGAAACACCATATATTTT. The chain has TRBV14 and TRBJ1-3; D possibly corresponds to TRBD1 (5 bases). Trimming cost V 0 bases and J 2 bases, with 5 bases left between them. CDR1 and CDR2 from the germline V gene are SGHDN and FVKESK. The CDR3 is 14 amino acids.

This chain links TRBV6-1 with TRBJ2-4; TRBD1 is a possible D gene (6 bases). Germline lookup yields CDR1 MNHNS and CDR2 SASEGT. This CDR3 comprises 13 residues. V shed 1 base and J shed 7 bases, with 8 bases lying between them. The CDR3 nucleotides read TGTGCCAGCAGTGAAGTAGGACAGAACATTCAGTACTTC. Encoded protein: CASSEVGQNIQYF.